The subject of this entry is one TCR beta chain. As processed by the authors: Amplification with reference gene primers provided the estimates of nucleated cell counts. Clones were read by immunoSEQ multiplex PCR, and TCRdb kept only the in-frame ones, dropping some. V, J and clone size derive from that table, while D and trimming were established from the DNA sequence. The table shows roughly 50,000 clones, with around nine tenths occurring only once. Germline CDR1 and CDR2: SNHLY and FYNNEI. CDR3 size: 14 residues. V was cut by 3 bases and J by 3 bases, with 12 bases left in between. The sample comes from a study of blood T cell repertoires in COVID-19. Across the study: Specimens from acute and convalescent COVID-19 originated in the United States, Italy and Spain. T cells, B-cell-depleted T cells, or PBMCs provided the cDNA or gDNA that served as material.

This TCR was recovered from a man aged 45-65 years with acute or convalescent COVID-19. Sequences were obtained from peripheral blood. V gene TRBV2 combines with J gene TRBJ2-7; D may be TRBD1 (6 bases). The CDR3 loop reads CASSEELGGYEQYF. The CDR3 DNA follows: TGTGCCAGCAGTGAGGAACTAGGGGGCTACGAGCAGTACTTC.